The source of this T cell receptor beta chain is a study of Ad26.COV2.S vaccination and SARS-CoV-2 variants. Study-wide points: Substantial response breadth was reportedly seen for spike-specific CD8+ and CD4+ T cells after vaccination. Whether participants received vaccine or placebo, their non-spike TCR breadth was similar.

The germline CDR1 and CDR2 sequences are SGHAT and FQNNGV. The ends lost 4 bases at V and 5 bases at J; junction bases unmatched: 12. CDR3 size: 17 residues. Profiling relied on immunoSEQ multiplex PCR, and the TCRdb table lists in-frame clones only, not all of them. Among 300,000 to 400,000 clones listed, roughly 84% were seen once. The sample's treatment: some 20 received Ad26.COV2.S at low or high dose, single or two shots; a few received placebo; per-sample allocation not given. Sampling was done on day 63 after the first vaccine or placebo injection. Comments on this clone: Its target is unknown.

Specimen: peripheral blood, collected in a trial of Ad26.COV2.S vaccine versus placebo. The V gene is TRBV11-2, the J gene TRBJ2-2, with TRBD1 matching over 8 bases. The clonotype originates from a person between 18 and 60 years old who received the Ad26.COV2.S COVID-19 vaccine or a placebo. In nucleotides, the CDR3 is TGTGCCAGCAGCTCACAGGGGGGACTCCGGGCGACCGGGGAGCTGTTTTTT. Amino acid sequence: CASSSQGGLRATGELFF.